The clone carrying this TCR beta chain has just a few counts. The antigen is undetermined. The CDR3 extends over 14 amino acids. Trimming shortened V by 3 bases and J by 4 bases, and 12 bases separated the two germline ends. Germline CDR1 and CDR2: GTSNPN and SVGIG (reference sequence). Timing groups of about 4 and about 12 weeks for second doses were pooled. The sample originates from a study of T cell responses to AZD1222 COVID-19 vaccine. General observations from the study: Clonal diversity may have been underestimated in mostly white British donors. Only 5 or 6 individuals given AZD1222 were seropositive at baseline.

Some clones are missing from TCRdb's copy, which holds only in-frame ones; the method was immunoSEQ multiplex PCR. The sample has around 96,000 clones, about 93% seen once. Here the sequenced sample was peripheral blood, taken 28 days after the second AZD1222 dose. This receptor was identified in an adult who received the AZD1222 COVID-19 vaccine. The chain employs TRBV30 and TRBJ2-2; D is possibly TRBD1 (6 bases). DNA of the CDR3: TGTGCCTGGAGGGGGACATCGGGCACCGGGGAGCTGTTTTTT. Encoded protein: CAWRGTSGTGELFF. Supplemented by reference TRBV30 and TRBJ2-2, the full variable domain reads SQTIHQWPATLVQPVGSPLSLECTVEGTSNPNLYWYRQAAGRGLQLLFYSVGIGQISSEVPQNLSASRPQDRQFILSSKKLLLSDSGFYLCAWRGTSGTGELFFGEGSRLTVL.